Included here is one T cell receptor (beta chain) sequence, with context. This record belongs to a study of shared clonotypes between healthy human individuals. Study-wide background: CD4 naive and CD4 memory each took three plates per donor, while CD8 naive took two and CD8 memory one.

Using immunoSEQ multiplex PCR, the repertoire was profiled, and TCRdb retains in-frame clones only, with some absent. This repertoire shows about 2.3 million clones, approximately 95% found once; its top ten account for about 0.41%. The CDR3 is 15 residues long. The specimen sequenced was naive CD4+ T cells from PBMCs. The subset here: CD45RA+ positively selected. This sequence originates from a man aged 18 to 30 in good health. Some clones in this sample may be carry-over from other donors' samples. The chain is built from TRBV12-1 and TRBJ1-2. TRBV12-1 is flagged as a pseudogene. Here the CDR3 reads CASSDSSLRNYGYTF. CDR3 bases: TGTGCCAGCAGCGACTCGAGCCTGCGAAACTATGGCTACACCTTC.